The rows below give T cell receptor beta chains drawn from one sample of a study of T cells in Graves' hyperthyroidism and ophthalmopathy. TCRdb analysed the multiplex PCR reads with MiXCR anew, one entry per CDR3 protein. This table holds approximately 590,000 distinct CDR3 sequences, 15% to 19% found once. Sample: blood. These receptors all come from a woman in her 30s with Graves' hyperthyroidism. Both conserved end residues are part of each CDR3. The D gene is left open where the match is weak. Rows give clone size only sometimes, using once, few, many, or a class for an expanded clone.

J gene,D gene,clone size,V gene,CDR3 protein,CDR3 DNA
TRBJ2-7,TRBD1,-,TRBV9,CASSVNPQGAMEQYF,TGTGCCAGCAGCGTTAACCCACAGGGGGCTATGGAGCAGTACTTC
TRBJ2-1,TRBD1,-,TRBV19,CAIARTGGIGEQFF,TGTGCCATTGCAAGGACAGGGGGAATAGGTGAGCAGTTCTTC
TRBJ2-6,-,many,TRBV6-1,CASSLDYSGANVLTF,TGTGCCAGCAGTCTGGACTACTCTGGGGCCAACGTCCTGACTTTC
TRBJ2-1,TRBD2,-,TRBV6-2/TRBV6-3,CASSDLGLAGNNEQFF,TGTGCCAGCAGTGACCTGGGACTAGCGGGCAACAATGAGCAGTTCTTC
TRBJ2-7,TRBD1,-,TRBV5-1,CASSPGDSFYEQYF,TGCGCCAGCAGCCCTGGGGACAGTTTCTACGAGCAGTACTTC
TRBJ1-3,-,-,TRBV5-1,CASSFDRSGSGNTIYF,TGCGCCAGCAGCTTCGACAGGTCCGGCTCTGGAAACACCATATATTTT
TRBJ2-1,-,many,TRBV7-2,CASSLLRTSSSYNEQFF,TGTGCCAGCAGCTTATTAAGGACTTCGAGCTCCTACAATGAGCAGTTCTTC
TRBJ2-7,TRBD2,many,TRBV20-1,CSARDRAGTSDSYEQYF,TGCAGTGCTAGAGATCGGGCCGGGACTAGCGACTCCTACGAGCAGTACTTC
TRBJ2-3,TRBD1,many,TRBV7-3,CASSSDRVSDTQYF,TGTGCCAGCAGCTCTGACAGGGTTTCAGATACGCAGTATTTT
TRBJ2-7,-,-,TRBV27,CASTGVSTGTLGNDEQYF,TGTGCCAGCACGGGCGTCAGTACAGGGACCTTGGGGAATGACGAGCAGTACTTC
TRBJ1-2,-,many,TRBV20-1,CSAILRYGYTF,TGCAGTGCTATTCTTCGGTATGGCTACACCTTC
TRBJ2-6,TRBD1,many,TRBV11-2,CASSLVRDSTSGANVLTF,TGTGCCAGCAGCTTAGTGAGGGACAGTACTTCTGGGGCCAACGTCCTGACTTTC
TRBJ2-2,-,few,TRBV7-9,CASSWVANTGELFF,TGTGCCAGCAGCTGGGTCGCAAACACCGGGGAGCTGTTTTTT
TRBJ1-5,-,-,TRBV19,CASSIGTRAGQPQHF,TGTGCCAGTAGTATAGGGACCAGGGCAGGACAGCCCCAGCATTTT
TRBJ1-5,-,-,TRBV20-1,CGAREYSNQPQHF,TGCGGTGCTAGAGAATATAGCAATCAGCCCCAGCATTTT